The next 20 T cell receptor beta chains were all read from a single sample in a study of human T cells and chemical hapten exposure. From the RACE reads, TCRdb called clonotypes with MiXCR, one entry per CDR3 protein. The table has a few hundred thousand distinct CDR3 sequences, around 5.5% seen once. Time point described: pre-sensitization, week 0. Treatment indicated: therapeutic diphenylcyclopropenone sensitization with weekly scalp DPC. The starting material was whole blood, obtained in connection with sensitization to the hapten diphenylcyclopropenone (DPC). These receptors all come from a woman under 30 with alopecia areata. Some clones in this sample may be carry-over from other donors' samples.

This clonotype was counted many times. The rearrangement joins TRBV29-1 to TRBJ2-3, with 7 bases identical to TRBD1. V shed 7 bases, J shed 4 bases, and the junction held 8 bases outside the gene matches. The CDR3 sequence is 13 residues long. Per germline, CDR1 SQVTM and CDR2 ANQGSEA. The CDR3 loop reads CSAQGVGADTQYF. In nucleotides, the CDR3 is TGCAGCGCTCAGGGGGTTGGGGCAGATACGCAGTATTTT.

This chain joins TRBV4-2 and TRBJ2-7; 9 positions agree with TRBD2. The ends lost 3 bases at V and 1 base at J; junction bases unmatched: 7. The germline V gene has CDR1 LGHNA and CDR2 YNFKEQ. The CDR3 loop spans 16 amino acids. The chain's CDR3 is CASSHTGLAQSYEQYF. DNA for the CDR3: TGTGCCAGCAGCCATACGGGACTAGCTCAATCCTACGAGCAGTACTTC.

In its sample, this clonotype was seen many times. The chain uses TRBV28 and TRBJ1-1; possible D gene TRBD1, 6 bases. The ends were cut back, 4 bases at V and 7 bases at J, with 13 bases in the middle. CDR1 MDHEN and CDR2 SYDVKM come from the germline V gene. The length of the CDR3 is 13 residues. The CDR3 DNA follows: TGTGCCAGCAGTTGGCTTGGAGGGGGTGAAGCTTTCTTT. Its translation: CASSWLGGGEAFF.

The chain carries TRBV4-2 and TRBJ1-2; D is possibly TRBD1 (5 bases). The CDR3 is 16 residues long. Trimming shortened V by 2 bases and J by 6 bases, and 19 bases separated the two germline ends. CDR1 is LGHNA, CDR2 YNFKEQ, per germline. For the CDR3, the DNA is TGTGCCAGCAGCCAACCCGACCGGGACGGGGCGAATGGCTACACCTTC. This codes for CASSQPDRDGANGYTF.

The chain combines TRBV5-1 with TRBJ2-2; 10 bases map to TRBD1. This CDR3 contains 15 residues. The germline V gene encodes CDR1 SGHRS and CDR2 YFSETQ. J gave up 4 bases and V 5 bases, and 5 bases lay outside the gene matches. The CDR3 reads CASRPGQGLTGELFF. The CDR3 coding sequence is TGCGCCAGCAGGCCGGGACAGGGGCTCACCGGGGAGCTGTTTTTT.

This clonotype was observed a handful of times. The CDR3 region is CASSLELAVYSEQFF. The CDR3 DNA sequence: TGTGCCAGCAGCTTAGAACTAGCGGTTTATTCTGAGCAGTTCTTC. The chain links TRBV11-1 to TRBJ2-1, with 8 bases aligning to TRBD2. J gave up 9 bases and V 1 base, and 8 bases lay outside the gene matches. CDR3 size: 15 residues. CDR1 is SGHAT, CDR2 FQDESV, per germline (reference sequence).

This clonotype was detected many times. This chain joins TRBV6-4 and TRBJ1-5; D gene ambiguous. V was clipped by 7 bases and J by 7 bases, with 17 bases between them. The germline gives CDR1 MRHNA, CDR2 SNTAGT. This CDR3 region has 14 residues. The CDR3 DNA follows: TGTGCCAGCAAGACGGACGGTTTTTGGCAGCCCCAGCATTTT. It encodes CASKTDGFWQPQHF.

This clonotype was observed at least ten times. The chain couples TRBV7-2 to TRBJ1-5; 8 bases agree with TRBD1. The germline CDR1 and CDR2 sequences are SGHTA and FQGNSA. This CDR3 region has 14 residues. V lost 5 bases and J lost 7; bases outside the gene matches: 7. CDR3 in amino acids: CASSPGQGHQPQHF. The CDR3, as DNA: TGTGCCAGCAGCCCAGGACAGGGCCACCAGCCCCAGCATTTT.

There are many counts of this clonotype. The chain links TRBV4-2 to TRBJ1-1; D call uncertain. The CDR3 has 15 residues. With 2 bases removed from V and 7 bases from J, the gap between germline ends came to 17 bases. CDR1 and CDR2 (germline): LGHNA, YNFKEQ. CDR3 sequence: CASSQPSGRNFEAFF. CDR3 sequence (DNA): TGTGCCAGCAGCCAACCTTCAGGACGGAATTTTGAAGCTTTCTTT.

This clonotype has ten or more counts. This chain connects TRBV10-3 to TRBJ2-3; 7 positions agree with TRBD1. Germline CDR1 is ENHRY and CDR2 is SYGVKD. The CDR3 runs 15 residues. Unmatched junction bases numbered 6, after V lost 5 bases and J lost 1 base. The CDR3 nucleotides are TGTGCCATCAGTACCGGACAGGCGGGCACAGATACGCAGTATTTT. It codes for CAISTGQAGTDTQYF.

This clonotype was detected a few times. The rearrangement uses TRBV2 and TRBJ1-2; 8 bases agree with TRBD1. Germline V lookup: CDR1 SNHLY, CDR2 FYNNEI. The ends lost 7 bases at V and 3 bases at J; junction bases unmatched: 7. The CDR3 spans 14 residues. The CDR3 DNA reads TGTGCCAGCACCCAACAGACAGGGGACTATGGCTACACCTTC. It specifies CASTQQTGDYGYTF. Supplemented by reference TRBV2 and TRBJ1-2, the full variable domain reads EPEVTQTPSHQVTQMGQEVILRCVPISNHLYFYWYRQILGQKVEFLVSFYNNEISEKSEIFDDQFSVERPDGSNFTLKIRSTKLEDSAMYFCASTQQTGDYGYTFGSGTRLTVV.

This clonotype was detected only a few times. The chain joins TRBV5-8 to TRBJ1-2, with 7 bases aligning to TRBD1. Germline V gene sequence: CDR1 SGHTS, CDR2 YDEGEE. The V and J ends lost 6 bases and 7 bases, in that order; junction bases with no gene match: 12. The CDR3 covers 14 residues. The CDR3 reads CASNIGDSQAGYTF. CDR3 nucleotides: TGTGCCAGCAACATTGGGGACAGTCAGGCTGGCTACACCTTC. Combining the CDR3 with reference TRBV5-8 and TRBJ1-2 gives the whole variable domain EAGVTQSPTHLIKTRGQQATLRCSPISGHTSVYWYQQALGLGLQFLLWYDEGEERNRGNFPPRFSGRQFPNYSSELNVNALELEDSALYLCASNIGDSQAGYTFGSGTRLTVV.

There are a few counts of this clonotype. The CDR3 protein is CASSGQVLRDEQFF. In DNA, the CDR3 is TGTGCCAGCAGCGGACAGGTCCTAAGGGATGAGCAGTTCTTC. The rearrangement links TRBV7-8 to TRBJ2-1; 7 bases are a match to TRBD1. CDR1 and CDR2 from the germline V gene are SGHVS and FQNEAQ. CDR3 length: 14 residues. V lost 5 bases to trimming and J lost 8 bases; unmatched junction nucleotides: 9.

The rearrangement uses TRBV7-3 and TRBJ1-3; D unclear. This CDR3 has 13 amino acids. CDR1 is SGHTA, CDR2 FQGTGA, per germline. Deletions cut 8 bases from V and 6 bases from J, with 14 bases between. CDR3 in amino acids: CASREGTENTIYF. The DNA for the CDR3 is TGTGCCAGCCGAGAGGGAACAGAAAACACCATATATTTT.

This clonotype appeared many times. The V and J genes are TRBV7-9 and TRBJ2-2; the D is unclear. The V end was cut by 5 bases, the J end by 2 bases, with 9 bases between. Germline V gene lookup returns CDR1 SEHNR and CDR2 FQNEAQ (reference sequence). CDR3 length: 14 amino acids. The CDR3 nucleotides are TGTGCCAGCAGCCTACACGGAAACACCGGGGAGCTGTTTTTT. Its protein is CASSLHGNTGELFF.

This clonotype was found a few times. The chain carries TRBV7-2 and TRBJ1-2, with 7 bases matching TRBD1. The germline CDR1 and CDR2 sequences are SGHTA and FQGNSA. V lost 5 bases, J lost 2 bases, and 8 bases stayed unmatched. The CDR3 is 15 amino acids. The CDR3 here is CASSPLRDRNYGYTF. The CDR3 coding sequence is TGTGCCAGCAGCCCCCTACGGGACAGAAACTATGGCTACACCTTC.

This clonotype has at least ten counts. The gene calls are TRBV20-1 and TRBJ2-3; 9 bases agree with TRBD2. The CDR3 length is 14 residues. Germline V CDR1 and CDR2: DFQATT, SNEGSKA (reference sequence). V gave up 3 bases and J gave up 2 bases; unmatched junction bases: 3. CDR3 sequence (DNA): TGCAGTGCTAGTACGGGACTAGCCACAGATACGCAGTATTTT. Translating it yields CSASTGLATDTQYF.

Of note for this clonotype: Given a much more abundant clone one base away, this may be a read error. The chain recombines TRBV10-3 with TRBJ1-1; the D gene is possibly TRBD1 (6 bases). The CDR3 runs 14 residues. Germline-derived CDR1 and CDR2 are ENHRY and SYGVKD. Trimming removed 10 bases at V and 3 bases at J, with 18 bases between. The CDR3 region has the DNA TGTGCCAGCGGGGTCGGGGGCGTTTACACTGAAGCTTTCTTT. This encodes CASGVGGVYTEAFF.

In nucleotides, the CDR3 is TGTGCCAGCACCCGGACGAATACCTACGAGCAGTACTTC. It encodes CASTRTNTYEQYF. The rearrangement uses TRBV28 and TRBJ2-7; D is unclear. Trimming removed 7 bases at V and 2 bases at J, with 12 bases between. This CDR3 comprises 13 residues. CDR1 and CDR2 (germline): MDHEN, SYDVKM.

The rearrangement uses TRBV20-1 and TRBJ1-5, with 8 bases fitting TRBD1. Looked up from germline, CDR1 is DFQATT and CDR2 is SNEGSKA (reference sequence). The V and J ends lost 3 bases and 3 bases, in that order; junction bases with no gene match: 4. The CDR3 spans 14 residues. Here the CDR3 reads CSARLGQANQPQHF. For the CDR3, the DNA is TGCAGTGCTAGGTTGGGACAGGCCAATCAGCCCCAGCATTTT.